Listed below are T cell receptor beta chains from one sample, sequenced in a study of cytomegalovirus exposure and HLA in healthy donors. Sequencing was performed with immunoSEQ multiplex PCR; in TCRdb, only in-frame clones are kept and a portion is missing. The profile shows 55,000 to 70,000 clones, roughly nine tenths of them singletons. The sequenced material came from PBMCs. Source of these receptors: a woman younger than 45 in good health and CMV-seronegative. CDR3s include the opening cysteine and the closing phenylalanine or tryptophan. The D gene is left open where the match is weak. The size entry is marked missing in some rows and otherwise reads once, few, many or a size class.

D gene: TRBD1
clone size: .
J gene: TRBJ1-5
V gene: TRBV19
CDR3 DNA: TGTGCCAGTAGTATAGAAGACAGGGGAGGTCAGCCCCAGCATTTT
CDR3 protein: CASSIEDRGGQPQHF

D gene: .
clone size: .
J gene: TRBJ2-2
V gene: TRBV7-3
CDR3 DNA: TGTGCCAGCAGCTTAGCTAGCGATGAAACCGGGGAGCTGTTTTTT
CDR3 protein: CASSLASDETGELFF

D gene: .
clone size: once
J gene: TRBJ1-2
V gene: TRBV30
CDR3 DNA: TGTGCCTGGAGTGCGTCCCAGGGCTACTATGGCTACACCTTC
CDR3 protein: CAWSASQGYYGYTF

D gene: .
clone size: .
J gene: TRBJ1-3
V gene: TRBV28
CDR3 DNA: TGTGCCAGCAGTTTGAGGGCGGGAAACACCATATATTTT
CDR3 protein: CASSLRAGNTIYF

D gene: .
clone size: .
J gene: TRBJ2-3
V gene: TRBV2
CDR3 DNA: TGTGCCAGCAGTTTGGACTTCACAGATACGCAGTATTTT
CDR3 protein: CASSLDFTDTQYF

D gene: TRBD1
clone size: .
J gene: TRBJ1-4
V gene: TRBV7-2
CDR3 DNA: TGTGCCAGCAGCTCCGACAGGGGGCCGTTCAAACTGTTTTTT
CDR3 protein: CASSSDRGPFKLFF

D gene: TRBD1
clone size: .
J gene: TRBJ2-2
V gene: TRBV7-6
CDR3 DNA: TGTGCCAGCAGCCGCGGGACAGGGAACCTGGGCACCGGGGAGCTGTTTTTT
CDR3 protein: CASSRGTGNLGTGELFF

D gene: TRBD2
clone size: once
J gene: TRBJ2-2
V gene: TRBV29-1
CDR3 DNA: TGCAGCGTATATAGCGGGACGAACACCGGGGAGCTGTTTTTT
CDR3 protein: CSVYSGTNTGELFF

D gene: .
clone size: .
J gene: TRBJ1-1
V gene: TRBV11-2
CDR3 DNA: TGTGCCAGCAGCTTAGAAGGTTTGAGGGAGGCTTTCTTT
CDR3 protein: CASSLEGLREAFF

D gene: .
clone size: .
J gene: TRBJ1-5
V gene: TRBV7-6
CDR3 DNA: TGTGCCAGCAGCTTAAACATCTATCAGCCCCAGCATTTT
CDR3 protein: CASSLNIYQPQHF

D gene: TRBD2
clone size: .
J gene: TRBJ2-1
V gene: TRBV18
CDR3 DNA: TGTGCCAGCTCACCTTCATTGACTAGCGCTGGGGGTGAGCAGTTCTTC
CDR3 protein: CASSPSLTSAGGEQFF

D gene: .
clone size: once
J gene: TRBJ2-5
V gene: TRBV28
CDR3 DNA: TGTGCCAGCAGTTTATCGGCAGGAGGCAGGAGTGAGACCCAGTACTTC
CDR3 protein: CASSLSAGGRSETQYF

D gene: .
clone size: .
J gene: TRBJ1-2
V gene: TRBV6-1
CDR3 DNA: TGTGCCAGCAGTGAAGCGCTTCAGGAGGTGCATGACTACACCTTC
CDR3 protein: CASSEALQEVHDYTF

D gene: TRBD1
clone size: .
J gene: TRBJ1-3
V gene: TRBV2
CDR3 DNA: TGTGCCAGCAGTGAAGCTGGGGGCAGGGGGATAGGAGGCACCATATATTTT
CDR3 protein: CASSEAGGRGIGGTIYF

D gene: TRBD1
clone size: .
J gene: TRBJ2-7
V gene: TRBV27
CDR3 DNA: TGTGCCAGCAGTTTTAATCCAGGGGGCGATTACGAGCAGTACTTC
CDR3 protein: CASSFNPGGDYEQYF

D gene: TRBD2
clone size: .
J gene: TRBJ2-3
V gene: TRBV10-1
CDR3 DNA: TGCGCCAGCAGTGAGCTAGCGGGAGGAAACACAGATACGCAGTATTTT
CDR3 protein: CASSELAGGNTDTQYF

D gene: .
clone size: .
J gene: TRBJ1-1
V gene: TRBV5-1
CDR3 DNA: TGCGCCAGCAGCCCGGAAGCTTTCTTT
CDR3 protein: CASSPEAFF

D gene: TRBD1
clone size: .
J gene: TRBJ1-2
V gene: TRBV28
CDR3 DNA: TGTGCCAGCAGGTCGGACAGGGCAAGTGGCTACACCTTC
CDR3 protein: CASRSDRASGYTF

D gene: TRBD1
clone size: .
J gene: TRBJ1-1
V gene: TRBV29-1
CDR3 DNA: TGCAGCGTTGAAGACCAGGGGGCTGGTGGCACTGAAGCTTTCTTT
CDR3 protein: CSVEDQGAGGTEAFF

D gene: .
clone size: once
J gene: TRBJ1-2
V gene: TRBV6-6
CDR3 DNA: TGTGCCAGCAGTTACTCCCCCCAGGGAAACTATGGCTACACCTTC
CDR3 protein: CASSYSPQGNYGYTF

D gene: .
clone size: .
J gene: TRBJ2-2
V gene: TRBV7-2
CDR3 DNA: TGTGCCAGCAGCTCCGGGTGGGGGGAGCTGTTTTTT
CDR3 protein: CASSSGWGELFF

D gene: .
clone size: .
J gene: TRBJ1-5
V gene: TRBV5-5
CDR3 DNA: TGTGCCAGCAGCTTGAGTAGTCAGCGACGCAATCAGCCCCAGCATTTT
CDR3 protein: CASSLSSQRRNQPQHF

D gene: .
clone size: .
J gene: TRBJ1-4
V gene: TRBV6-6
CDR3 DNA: TGTGCCAGCAGTCCCGATGATACGGATGAAAAACTGTTTTTT
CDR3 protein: CASSPDDTDEKLFF

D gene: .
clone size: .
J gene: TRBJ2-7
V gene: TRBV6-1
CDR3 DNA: TGTGCCAGCAGTCGGGACTTCGTCTACGAGCAGTACTTC
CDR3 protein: CASSRDFVYEQYF

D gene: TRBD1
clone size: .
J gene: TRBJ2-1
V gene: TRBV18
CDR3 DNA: TGTGCCAGCTCACTCGGGACAGGGAGGGCAGGTGAGCAGTTCTTC
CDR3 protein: CASSLGTGRAGEQFF

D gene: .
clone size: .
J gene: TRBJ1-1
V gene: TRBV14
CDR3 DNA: TGTGCCAGCAGCCCTACGTTCTCGACAGTGAACACTGAAGCTTTCTTT
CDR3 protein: CASSPTFSTVNTEAFF

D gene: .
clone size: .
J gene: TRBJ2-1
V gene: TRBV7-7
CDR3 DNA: TGTGCCAGCAGCCCGCTGGCGGAGGGCCTGTCACATGAGCAGTTCTTC
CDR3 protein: CASSPLAEGLSHEQFF

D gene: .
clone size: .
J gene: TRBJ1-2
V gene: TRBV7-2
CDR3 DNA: TGTGCCAGCACCGGTGATACCTTATCTCTTGGCTACACCTTC
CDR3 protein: CASTGDTLSLGYTF

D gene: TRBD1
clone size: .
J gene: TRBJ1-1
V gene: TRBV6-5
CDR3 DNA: TGTGCCAGCAGTTTGGGACAGGGGTCTGAAGCTTTCTTT
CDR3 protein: CASSLGQGSEAFF

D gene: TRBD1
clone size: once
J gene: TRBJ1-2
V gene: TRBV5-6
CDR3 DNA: TGTGCCAGCAGCTTGGATTGGGACAGGATAGGCGTGAGGAGCTACACCTTC
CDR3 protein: CASSLDWDRIGVRSYTF

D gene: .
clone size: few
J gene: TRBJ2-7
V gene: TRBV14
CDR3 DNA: TGTGCCAGCAGCCCTCGGCAGGGCCAAGCCGAGCAGTACTTC
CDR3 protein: CASSPRQGQAEQYF

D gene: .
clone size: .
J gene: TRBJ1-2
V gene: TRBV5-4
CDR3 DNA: TGTGCCAGCAGCCTAGACAGGCCCCGCTATGGCTACACCTTC
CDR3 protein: CASSLDRPRYGYTF

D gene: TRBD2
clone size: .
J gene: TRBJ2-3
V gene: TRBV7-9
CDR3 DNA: TGTGCCAGCAGCTTCGGGGGCGGGGGGCCAGATACGCAGTATTTT
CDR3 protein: CASSFGGGGPDTQYF

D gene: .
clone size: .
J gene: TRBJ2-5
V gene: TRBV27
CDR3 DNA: TGTGCCAGCAGTGACTCAGGGCCAGAAGAGACCCAGTACTTC
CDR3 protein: CASSDSGPEETQYF

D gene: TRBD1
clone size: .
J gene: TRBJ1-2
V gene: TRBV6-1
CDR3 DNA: TGTGCCAGCACCCTAGGGACAGGGGATGTCTATGGCTACACCTTC
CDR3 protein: CASTLGTGDVYGYTF

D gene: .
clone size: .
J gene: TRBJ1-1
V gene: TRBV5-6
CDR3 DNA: TGTGCCAGCAGCGCTGACAGTTACATGAACACTGAAGCTTTCTTT
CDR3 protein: CASSADSYMNTEAFF

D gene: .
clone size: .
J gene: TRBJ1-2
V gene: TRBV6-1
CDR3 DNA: TGTGCCAGCAGTGTACAGGGAGAGGGCTATGGCTACACCTTC
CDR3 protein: CASSVQGEGYGYTF

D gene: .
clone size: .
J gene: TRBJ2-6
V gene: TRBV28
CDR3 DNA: TGTGCCAGCAGTCTACAGGGATGGGGGGCCAACGTCCTGACTTTC
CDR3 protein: CASSLQGWGANVLTF

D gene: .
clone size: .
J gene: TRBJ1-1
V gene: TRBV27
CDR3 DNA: TGTGCCAGCAGGATGGCGGGGAACACTGAAGCTTTCTTT
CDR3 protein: CASRMAGNTEAFF

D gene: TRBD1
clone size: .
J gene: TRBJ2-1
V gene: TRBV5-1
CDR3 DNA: TGCGCCAGCAGCTCACAGGGGCTAGGGTTCTACAATGAGCAGTTCTTC
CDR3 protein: CASSSQGLGFYNEQFF

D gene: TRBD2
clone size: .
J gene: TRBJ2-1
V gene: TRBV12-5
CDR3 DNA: TGTGCTAGTGGTCCCCCGTGGGGACTAGCGGGGTCCTACAATGAGCAGTTCTTC
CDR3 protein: CASGPPWGLAGSYNEQFF

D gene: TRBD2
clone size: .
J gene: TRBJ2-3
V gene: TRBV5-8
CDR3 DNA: TGTGCCAGCAGCCTCACGACTAGCGGGTCACCGGATACGCAGTATTTT
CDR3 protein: CASSLTTSGSPDTQYF

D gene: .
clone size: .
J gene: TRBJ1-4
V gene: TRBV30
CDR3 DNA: TGTGCCTGGAGTGTAGGGGTAACTAATGAAAAACTGTTTTTT
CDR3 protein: CAWSVGVTNEKLFF

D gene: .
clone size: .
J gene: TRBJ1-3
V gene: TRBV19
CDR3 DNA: TGTGCCAGTAGTCTCCAGGTCAGAAACACCATATATTTT
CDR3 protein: CASSLQVRNTIYF

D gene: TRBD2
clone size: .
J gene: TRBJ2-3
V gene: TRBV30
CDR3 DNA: TGTGCAGGCGGAGCGGGGGGTGCAGATACGCAGTATTTT
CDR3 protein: CAGGAGGADTQYF

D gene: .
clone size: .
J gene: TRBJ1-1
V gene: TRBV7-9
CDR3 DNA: TGTGCCAGCAGCTTAGGACCCCGGGGCACTGAAGCTTTCTTT
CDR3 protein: CASSLGPRGTEAFF

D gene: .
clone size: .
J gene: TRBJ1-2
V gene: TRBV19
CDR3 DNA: TGTGCCAGTAGTCCGGACAGCGGAGCACCTAACTATGGCTACACCTTC
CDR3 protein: CASSPDSGAPNYGYTF

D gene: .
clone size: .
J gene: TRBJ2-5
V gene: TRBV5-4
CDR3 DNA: TGTGCCAGCAGCCGTCAAGAGACCCAGTACTTC
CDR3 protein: CASSRQETQYF

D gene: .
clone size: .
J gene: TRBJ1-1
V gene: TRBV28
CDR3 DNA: TGTGCCAGCAGTCTGCTTTCCCCAGGGGCTTTCTTT
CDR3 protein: CASSLLSPGAFF

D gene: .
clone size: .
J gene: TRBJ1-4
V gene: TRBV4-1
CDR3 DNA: TGCGCCAGCAGCCAGACTGCAACTAATGAAAAACTGTTTTTT
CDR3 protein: CASSQTATNEKLFF

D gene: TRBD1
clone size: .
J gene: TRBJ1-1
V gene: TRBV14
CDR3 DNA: TGTGCCAGCAGCCAATCTTTCCTCCGCAGGGGGCCTTCATTGAACACTGAAGCTTTCTTT
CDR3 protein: CASSQSFLRRGPSLNTEAFF

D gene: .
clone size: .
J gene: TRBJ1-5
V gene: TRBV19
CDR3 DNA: TGTGCCAGTAGTGCAGTACCGCCCCAGCATTTT
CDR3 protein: CASSAVPPQHF

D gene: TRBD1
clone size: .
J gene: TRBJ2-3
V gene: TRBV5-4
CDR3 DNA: TGTGCCAGCAGCCCGCGGACAGGGGGCGGCGGCACAGATACGCAGTATTTT
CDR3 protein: CASSPRTGGGGTDTQYF

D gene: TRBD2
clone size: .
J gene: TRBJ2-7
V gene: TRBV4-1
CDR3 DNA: TGCGCCAGCAGCCAAGGCCCCGGGACTAGCGGGAGGTACGAGCAGTACTTC
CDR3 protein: CASSQGPGTSGRYEQYF

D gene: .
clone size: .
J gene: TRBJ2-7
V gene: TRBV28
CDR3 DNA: TGTGCCACCCTGACAGATTACGAGCAGTACTTC
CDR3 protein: CATLTDYEQYF

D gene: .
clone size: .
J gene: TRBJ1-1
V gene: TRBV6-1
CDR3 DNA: TGTGCCAGCAGTGAAGGAGACGTCATAACCCTAGACAGGCGAGCTTTCTTT
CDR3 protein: CASSEGDVITLDRRAFF

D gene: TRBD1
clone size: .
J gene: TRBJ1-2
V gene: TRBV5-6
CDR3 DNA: TGTGCCAGCAGCTTGAGGGACAGTGACTACACCTTC
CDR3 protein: CASSLRDSDYTF

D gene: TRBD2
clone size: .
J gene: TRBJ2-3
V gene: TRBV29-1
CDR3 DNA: TGCAGCGTGGGGACTAGCGGGAGTCCTAGCACAGATACGCAGTATTTT
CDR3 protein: CSVGTSGSPSTDTQYF